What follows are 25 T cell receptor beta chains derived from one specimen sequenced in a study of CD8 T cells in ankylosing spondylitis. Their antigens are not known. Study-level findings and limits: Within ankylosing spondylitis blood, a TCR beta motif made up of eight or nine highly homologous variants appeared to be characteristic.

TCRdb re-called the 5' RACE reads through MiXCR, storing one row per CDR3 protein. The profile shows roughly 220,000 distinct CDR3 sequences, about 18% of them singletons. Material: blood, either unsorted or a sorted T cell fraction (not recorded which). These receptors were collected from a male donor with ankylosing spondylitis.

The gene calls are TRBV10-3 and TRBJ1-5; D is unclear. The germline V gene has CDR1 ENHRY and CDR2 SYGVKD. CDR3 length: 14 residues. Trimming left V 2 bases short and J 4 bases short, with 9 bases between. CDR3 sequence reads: CAISELGTNQPQHF. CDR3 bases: TGTGCCATCAGTGAGCTGGGCACTAATCAGCCCCAGCATTTT.

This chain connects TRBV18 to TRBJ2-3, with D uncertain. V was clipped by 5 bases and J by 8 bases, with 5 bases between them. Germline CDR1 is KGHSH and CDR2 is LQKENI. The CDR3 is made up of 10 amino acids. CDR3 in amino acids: CASSDGTQYF. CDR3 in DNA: TGTGCCAGCTCAGACGGTACGCAGTATTTT.

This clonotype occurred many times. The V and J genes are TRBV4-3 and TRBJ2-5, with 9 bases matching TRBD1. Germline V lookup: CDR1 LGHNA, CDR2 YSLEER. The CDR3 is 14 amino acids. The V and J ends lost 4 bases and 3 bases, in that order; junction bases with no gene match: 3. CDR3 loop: CASSPRDREETQYF. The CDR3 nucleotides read TGCGCCAGCAGCCCTAGGGACAGGGAAGAGACCCAGTACTTC.

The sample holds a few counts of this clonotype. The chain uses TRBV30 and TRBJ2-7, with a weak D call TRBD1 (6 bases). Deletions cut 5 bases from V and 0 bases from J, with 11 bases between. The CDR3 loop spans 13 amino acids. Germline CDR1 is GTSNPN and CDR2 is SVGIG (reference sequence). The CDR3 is CAWEQGHSYEQYF. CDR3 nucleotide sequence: TGTGCCTGGGAGCAGGGACACTCCTACGAGCAGTACTTC.

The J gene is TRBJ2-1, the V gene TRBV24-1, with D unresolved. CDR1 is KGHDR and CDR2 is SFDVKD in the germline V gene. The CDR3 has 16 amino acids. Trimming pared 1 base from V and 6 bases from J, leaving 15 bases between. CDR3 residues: CATSDFTPAVGNEQFF. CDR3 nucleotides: TGTGCCACCAGTGATTTTACCCCCGCGGTGGGCAATGAGCAGTTCTTC.

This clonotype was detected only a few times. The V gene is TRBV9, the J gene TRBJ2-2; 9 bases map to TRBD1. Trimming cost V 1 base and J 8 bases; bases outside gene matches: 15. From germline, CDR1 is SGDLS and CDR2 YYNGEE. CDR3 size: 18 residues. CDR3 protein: CASSVSYRDRVTFGELFF. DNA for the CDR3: TGTGCCAGCAGCGTATCTTACCGGGACAGGGTTACTTTTGGGGAGCTGTTTTTT.

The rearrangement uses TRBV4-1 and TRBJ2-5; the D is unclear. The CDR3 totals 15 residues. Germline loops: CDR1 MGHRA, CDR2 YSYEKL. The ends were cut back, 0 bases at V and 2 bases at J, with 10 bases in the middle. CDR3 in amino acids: CASSQDPLLQETQYF. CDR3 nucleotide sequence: TGCGCCAGCAGCCAAGACCCACTTCTACAAGAGACCCAGTACTTC.

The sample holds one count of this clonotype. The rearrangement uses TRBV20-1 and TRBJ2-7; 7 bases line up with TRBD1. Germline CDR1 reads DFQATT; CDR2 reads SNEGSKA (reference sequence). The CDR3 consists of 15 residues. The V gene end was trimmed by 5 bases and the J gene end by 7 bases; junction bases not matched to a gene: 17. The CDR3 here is CSAGDRDRDLREQYF. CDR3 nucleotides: TGCAGTGCTGGGGACCGGGACAGAGACCTTCGGGAGCAGTACTTC.

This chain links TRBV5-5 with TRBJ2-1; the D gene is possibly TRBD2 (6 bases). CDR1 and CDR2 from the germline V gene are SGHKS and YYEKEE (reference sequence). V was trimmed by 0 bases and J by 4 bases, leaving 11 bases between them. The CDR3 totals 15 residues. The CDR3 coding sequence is TGTGCCAGCAGCTTGGGGGGGGAAGATTACAATGAGCAGTTCTTC. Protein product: CASSLGGEDYNEQFF.

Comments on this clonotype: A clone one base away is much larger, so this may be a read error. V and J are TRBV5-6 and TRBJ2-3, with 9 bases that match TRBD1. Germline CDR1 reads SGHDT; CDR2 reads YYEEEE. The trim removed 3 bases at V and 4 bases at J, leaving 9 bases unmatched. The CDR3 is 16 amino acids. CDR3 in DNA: TGTGCCAGCAGCTACCGGGACAGGGAGAGCGCAGATACGCAGTATTTT. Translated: CASSYRDRESADTQYF.

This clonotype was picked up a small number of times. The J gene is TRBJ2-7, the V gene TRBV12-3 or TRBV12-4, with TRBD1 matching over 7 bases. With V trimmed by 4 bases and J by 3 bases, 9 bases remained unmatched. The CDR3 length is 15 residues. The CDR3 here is CASSSQGVPFYEQYF. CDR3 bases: TGTGCCAGCAGTTCTCAGGGGGTCCCCTTCTACGAGCAGTACTTC.

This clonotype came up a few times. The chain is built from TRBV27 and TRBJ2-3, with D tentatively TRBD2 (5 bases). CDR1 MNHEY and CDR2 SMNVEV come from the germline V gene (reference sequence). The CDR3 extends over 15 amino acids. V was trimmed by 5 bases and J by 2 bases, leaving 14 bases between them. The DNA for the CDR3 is TGTGCCAGCAGTGCCACGGCCGGGAACACAGATACGCAGTATTTT. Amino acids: CASSATAGNTDTQYF.

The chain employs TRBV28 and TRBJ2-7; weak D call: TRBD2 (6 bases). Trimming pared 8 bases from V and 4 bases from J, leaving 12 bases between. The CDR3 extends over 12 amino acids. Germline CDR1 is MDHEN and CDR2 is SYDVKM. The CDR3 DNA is TGTGCCAGCGCCGGGACTCAATACGAGCAGTACTTC. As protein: CASAGTQYEQYF.

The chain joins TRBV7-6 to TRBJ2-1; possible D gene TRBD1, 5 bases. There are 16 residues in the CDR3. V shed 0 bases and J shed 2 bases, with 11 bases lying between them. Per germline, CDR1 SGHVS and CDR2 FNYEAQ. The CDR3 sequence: CASSLADRGTYNEQFF. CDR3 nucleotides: TGTGCCAGCAGCTTAGCAGACAGAGGAACCTACAATGAGCAGTTCTTC.

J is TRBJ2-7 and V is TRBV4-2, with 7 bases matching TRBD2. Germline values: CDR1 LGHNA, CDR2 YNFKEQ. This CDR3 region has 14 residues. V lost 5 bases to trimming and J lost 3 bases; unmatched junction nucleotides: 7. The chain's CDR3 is CASSVSGTGYEQYF. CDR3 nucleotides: TGTGCCAGCAGCGTCAGCGGGACCGGCTACGAGCAGTACTTC.

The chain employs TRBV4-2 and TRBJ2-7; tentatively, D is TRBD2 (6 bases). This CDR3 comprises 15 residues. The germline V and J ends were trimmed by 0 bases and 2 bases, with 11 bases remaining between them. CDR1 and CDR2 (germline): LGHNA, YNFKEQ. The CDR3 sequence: CASSQESGPTYEQYF. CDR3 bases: TGTGCCAGCAGCCAAGAAAGCGGGCCCACCTACGAGCAGTACTTC.

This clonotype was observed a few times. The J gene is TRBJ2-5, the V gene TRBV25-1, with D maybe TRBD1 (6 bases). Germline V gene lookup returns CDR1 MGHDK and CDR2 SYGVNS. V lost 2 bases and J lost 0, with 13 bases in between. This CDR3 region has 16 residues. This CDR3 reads CASSELGTPYQETQYF. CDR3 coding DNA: TGTGCCAGCAGTGAACTCGGGACACCCTACCAAGAGACCCAGTACTTC. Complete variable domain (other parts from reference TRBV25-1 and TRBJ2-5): EADIYQTPRYLVIGTGKKITLECSQTMGHDKMYWYQQDPGMELHLIHYSYGVNSTEKGDLSSESTVSRIRTEHFPLTLESARPSHTSQYLCASSELGTPYQETQYFGPGTRLLVL.

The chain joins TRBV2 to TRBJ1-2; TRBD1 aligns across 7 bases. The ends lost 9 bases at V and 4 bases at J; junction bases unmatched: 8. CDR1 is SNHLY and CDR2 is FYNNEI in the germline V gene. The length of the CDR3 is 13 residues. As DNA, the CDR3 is TGTGCCAGGAATCCAGGGGGTAGCTATGGCTACACCTTC. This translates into CARNPGGSYGYTF.

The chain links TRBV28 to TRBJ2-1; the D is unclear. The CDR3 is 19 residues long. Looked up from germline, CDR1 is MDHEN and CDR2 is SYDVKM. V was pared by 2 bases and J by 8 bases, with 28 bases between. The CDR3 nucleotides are TGTGCCAGCAGTTTACGCAACCCATACACGGTTGCCCAGGTGCATGAGCAGTTCTTC. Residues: CASSLRNPYTVAQVHEQFF.

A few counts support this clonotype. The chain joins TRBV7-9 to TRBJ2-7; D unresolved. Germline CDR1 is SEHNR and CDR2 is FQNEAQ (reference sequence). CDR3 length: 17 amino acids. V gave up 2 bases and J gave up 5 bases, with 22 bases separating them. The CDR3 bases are TGTGCCAGCAGCTTACAGCTGTCTGGGCAGTTAAAAGACGAGCAGTACTTC. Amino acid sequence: CASSLQLSGQLKDEQYF.

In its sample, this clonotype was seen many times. CDR3 nucleotide sequence: TGTGCCAGCAGCTTCAAGTACACCGGGGAGCTGTTTTTT. This sequence encodes CASSFKYTGELFF. V gene TRBV7-7 combines with J gene TRBJ2-2; D is unresolved. V dropped 3 bases and J dropped 3 bases, with 5 bases sitting between them. The length of the CDR3 is 13 residues. Per germline, CDR1 SSHAT and CDR2 FNYEAQ (reference sequence).

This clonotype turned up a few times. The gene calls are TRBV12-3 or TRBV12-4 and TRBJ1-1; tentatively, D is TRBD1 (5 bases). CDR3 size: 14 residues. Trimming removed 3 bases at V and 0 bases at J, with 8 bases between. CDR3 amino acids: CASSLWGMNTEAFF. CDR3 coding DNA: TGTGCCAGCAGTTTGTGGGGCATGAACACTGAAGCTTTCTTT.

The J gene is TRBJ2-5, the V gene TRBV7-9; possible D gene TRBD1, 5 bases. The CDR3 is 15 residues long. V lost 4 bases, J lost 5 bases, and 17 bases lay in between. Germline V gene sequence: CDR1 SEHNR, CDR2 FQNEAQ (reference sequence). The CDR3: CASSSEQGIGETQYF. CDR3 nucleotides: TGTGCCAGCAGCTCGGAGCAGGGAATCGGGGAGACCCAGTACTTC.

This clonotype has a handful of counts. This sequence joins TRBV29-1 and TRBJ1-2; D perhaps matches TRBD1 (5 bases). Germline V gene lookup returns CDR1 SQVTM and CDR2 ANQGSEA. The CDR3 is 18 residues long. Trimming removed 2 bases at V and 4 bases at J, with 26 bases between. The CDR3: CSVEKFHLEKGLFYGYTF. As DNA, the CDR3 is TGCAGCGTTGAAAAATTTCACCTGGAAAAGGGGTTGTTCTATGGCTACACCTTC.

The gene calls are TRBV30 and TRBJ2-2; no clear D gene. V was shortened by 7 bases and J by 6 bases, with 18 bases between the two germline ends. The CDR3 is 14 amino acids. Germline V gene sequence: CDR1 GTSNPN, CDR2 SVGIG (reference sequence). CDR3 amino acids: CAFTPIRFAGELFF. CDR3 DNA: TGTGCCTTCACGCCAATTCGGTTCGCCGGGGAGCTGTTTTTT.